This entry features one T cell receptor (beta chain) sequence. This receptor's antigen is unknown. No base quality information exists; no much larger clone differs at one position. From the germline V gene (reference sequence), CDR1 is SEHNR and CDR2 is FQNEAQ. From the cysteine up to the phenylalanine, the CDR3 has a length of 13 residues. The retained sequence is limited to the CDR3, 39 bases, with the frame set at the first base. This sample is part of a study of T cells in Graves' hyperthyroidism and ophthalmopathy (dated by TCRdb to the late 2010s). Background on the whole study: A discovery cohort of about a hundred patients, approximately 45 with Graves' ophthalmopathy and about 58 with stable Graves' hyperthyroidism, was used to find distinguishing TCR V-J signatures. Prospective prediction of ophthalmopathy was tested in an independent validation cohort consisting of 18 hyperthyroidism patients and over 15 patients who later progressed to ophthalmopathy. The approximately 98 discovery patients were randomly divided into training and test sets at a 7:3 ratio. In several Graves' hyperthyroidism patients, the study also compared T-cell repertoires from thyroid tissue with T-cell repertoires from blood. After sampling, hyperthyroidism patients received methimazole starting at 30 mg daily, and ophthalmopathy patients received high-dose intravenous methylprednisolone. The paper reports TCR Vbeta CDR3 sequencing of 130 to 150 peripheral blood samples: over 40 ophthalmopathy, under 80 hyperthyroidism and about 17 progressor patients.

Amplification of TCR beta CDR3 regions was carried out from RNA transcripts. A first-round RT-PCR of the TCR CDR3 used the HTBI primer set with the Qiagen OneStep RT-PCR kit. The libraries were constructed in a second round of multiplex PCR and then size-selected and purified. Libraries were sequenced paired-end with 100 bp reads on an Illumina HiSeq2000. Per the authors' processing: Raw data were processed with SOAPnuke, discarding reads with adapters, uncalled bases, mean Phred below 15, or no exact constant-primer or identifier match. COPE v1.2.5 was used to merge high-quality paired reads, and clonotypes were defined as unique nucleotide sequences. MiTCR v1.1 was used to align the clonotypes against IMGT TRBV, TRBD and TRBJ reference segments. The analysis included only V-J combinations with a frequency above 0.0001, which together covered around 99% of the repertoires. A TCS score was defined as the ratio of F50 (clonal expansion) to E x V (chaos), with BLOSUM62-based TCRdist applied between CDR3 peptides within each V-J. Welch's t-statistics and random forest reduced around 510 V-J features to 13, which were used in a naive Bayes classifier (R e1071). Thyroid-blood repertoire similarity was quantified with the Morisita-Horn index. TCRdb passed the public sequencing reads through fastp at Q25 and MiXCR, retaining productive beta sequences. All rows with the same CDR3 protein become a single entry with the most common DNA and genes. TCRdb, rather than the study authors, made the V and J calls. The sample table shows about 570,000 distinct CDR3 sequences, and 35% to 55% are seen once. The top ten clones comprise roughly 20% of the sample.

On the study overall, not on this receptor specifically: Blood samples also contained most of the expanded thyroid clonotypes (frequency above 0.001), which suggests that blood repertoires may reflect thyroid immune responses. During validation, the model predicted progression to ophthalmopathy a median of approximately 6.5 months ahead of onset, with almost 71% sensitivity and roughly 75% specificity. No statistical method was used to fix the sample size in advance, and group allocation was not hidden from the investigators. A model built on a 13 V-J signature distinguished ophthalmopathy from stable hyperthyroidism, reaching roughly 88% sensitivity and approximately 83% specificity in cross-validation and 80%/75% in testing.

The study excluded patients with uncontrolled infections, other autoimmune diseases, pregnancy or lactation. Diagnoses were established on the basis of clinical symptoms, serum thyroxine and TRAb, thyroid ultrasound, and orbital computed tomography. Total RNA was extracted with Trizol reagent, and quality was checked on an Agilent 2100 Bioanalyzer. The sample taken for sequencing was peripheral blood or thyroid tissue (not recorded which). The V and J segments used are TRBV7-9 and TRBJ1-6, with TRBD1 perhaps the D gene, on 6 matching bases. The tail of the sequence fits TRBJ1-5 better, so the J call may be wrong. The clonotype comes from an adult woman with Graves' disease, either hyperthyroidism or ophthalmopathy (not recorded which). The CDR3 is CASSLTGREPQHF. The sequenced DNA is TGTGCCAGCAGCTTAACAGGGCGGGAGCCCCAGCATTTT.